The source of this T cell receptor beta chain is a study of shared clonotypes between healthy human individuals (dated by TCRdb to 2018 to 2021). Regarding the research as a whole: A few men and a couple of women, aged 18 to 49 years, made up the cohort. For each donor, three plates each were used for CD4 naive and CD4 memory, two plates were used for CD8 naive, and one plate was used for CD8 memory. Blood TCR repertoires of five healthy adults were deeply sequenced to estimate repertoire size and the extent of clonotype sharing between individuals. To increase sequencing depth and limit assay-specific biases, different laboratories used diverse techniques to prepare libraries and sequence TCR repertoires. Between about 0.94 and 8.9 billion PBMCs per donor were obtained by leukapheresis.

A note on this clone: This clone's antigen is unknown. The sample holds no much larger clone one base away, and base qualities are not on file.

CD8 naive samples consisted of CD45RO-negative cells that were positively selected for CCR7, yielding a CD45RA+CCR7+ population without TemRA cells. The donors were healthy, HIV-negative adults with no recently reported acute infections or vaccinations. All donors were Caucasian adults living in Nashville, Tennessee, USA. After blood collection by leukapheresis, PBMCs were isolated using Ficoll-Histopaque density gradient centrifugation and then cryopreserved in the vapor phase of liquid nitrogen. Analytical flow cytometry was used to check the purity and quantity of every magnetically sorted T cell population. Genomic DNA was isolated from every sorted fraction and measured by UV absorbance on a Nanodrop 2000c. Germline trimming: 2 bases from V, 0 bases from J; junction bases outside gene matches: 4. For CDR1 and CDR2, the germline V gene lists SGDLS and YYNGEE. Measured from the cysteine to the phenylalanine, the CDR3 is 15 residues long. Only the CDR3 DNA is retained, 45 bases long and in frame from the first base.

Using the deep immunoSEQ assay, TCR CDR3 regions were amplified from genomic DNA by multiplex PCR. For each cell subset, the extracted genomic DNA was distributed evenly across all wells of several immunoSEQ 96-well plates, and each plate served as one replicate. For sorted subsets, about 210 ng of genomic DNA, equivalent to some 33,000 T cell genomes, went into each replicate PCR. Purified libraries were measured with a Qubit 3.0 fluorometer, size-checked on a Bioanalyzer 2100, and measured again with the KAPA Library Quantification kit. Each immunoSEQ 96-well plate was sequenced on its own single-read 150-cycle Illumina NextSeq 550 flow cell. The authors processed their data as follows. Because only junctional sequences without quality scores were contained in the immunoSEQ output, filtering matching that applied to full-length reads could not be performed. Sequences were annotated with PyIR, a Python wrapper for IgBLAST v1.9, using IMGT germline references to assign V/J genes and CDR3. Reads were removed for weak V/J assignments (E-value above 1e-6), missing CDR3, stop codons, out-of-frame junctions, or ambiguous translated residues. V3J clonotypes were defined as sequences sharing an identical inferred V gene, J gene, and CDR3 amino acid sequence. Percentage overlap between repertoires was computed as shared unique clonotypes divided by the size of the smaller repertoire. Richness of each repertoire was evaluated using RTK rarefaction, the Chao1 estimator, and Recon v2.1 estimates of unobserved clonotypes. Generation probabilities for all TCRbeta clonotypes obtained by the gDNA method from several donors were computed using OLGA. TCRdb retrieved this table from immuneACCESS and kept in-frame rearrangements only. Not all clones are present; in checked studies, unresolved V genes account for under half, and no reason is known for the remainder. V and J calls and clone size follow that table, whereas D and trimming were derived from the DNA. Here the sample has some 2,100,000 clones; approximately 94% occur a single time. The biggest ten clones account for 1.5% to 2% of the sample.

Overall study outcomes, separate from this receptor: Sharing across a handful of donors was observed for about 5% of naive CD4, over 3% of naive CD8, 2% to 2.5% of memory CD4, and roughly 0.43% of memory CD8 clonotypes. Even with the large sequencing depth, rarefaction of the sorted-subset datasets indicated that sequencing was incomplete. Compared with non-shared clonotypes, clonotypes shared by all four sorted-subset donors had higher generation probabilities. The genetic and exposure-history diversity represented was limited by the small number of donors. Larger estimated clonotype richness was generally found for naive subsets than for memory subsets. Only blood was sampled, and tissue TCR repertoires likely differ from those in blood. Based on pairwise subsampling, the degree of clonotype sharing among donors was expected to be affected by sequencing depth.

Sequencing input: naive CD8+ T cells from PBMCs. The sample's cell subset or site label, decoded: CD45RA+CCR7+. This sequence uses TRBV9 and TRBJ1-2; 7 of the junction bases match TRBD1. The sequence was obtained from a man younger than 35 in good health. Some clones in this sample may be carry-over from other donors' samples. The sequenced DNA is TGTGCCAGCAGCGTCGGGACAGATTCTAACTATGGCTACACCTTC. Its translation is CASSVGTDSNYGYTF.